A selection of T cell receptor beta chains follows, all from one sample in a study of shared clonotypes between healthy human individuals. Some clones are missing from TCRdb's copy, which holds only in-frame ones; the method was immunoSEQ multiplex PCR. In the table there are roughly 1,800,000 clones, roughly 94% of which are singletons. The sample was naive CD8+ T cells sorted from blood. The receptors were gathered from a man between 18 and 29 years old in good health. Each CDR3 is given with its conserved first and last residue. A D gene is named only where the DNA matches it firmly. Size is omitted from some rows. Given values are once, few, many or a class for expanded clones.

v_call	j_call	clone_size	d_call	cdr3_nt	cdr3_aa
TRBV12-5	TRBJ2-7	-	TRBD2	TGTGCTAGTGGTTCAGCACAGACTAGCGTGTTATTCGAGCAGTACTTC	CASGSAQTSVLFEQYF
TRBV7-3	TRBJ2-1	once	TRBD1	TGTGCCAGCAGCTCGACAGGGGGTGACAATGAGCAGTTCTTC	CASSSTGGDNEQFF
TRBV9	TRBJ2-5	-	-	TGTGCCAGCAGCGTAGATGGTAGTTTAGAGACCCAGTACTTC	CASSVDGSLETQYF
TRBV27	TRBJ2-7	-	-	TGTGCCAGCAGTTTATCGTGGAGTTACGAGCAGTACTTC	CASSLSWSYEQYF
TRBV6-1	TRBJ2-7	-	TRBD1	TGTGCCAGCAGTGCCCCGACAGGGTCCACCTACGAGCAGTACTTC	CASSAPTGSTYEQYF
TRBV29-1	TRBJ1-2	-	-	TGCAGCGTTGAAGATGAGGGACACACACTGAACATAGGCTATGGCTACACCTTC	CSVEDEGHTLNIGYGYTF
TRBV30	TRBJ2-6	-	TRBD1	TGTGCCTTCCGGAGACAGGGCCCCGCTGGGGCCAACGTCCTGACTTTC	CAFRRQGPAGANVLTF
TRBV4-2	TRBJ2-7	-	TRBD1	TGTGCCAGCAGCCAAGATCAGGCAGGGGGTTCCTACGAGCAGTACTTC	CASSQDQAGGSYEQYF
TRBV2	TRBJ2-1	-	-	TGTGCCAGCAGTGAGGTCGATATTAACTACTCCGGCTACAATGAGCAGTTCTTC	CASSEVDINYSGYNEQFF
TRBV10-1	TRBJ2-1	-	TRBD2	TGCGCCAGCAGTACCGGGACTAGCGGGATAGATGTGTTCTTC	CASSTGTSGIDVFF
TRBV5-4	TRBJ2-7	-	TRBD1	TGTGCCAGCAGCTCGACAGGGGTTTGGGGCGAGCAGTACTTC	CASSSTGVWGEQYF
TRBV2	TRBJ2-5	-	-	TGTGCCAGCAGGGGATTAAGCCAAGAGACCCAGTACTTC	CASRGLSQETQYF
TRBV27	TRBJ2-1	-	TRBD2	TGTGCCAGCAGTTTACCCCAGACTAGCGGGAGGGGTCCGTCCGGGCAGTTCTTC	CASSLPQTSGRGPSGQFF
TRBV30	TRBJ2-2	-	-	TGTGCCTGGAGTGGGTGGGACGTAGGAGGGGAGCTGTTTTTT	CAWSGWDVGGELFF
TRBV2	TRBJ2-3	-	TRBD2	TGTGCCAGCAGTGATATGGGAGGGAGCACAGATACGCAGTATTTT	CASSDMGGSTDTQYF
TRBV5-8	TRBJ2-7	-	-	TGTGCCAGCAGCTTCTTCAGCTCCTCCTACGAGCAGTACTTC	CASSFFSSSYEQYF
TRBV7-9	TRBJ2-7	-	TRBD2	TGTGCCAGCAGCTTAGGACTAGCGGGGGCCTACGAGCAGTACTTC	CASSLGLAGAYEQYF
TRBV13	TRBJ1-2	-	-	TGTGCCAGCAGCTTAGGCACCTATGGCTACACCTTC	CASSLGTYGYTF
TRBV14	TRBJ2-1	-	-	TGTGCCAGCAGCATAAGGGTAGGGGGTTCCTACAATGAGCAGTTCTTC	CASSIRVGGSYNEQFF
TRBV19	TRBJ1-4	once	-	TGTGCCAGTAGGCACAGCCCAAATGAAAAACTGTTTTTT	CASRHSPNEKLFF